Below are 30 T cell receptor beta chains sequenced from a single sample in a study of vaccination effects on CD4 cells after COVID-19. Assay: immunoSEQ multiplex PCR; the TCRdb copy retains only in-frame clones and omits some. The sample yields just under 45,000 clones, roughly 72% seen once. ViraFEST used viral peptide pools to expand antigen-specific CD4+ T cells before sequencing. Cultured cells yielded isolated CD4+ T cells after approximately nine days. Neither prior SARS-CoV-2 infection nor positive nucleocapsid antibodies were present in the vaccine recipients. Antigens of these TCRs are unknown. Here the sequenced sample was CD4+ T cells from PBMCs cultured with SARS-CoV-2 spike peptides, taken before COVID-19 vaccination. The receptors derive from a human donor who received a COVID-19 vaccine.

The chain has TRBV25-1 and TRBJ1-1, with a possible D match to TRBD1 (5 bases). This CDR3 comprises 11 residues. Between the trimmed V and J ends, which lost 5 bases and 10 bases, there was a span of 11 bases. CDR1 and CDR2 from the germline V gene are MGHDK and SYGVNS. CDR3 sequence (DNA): TGTGCCAGCAGTTCGGGGGTGGGAGCTTTCTTT. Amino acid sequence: CASSSGVGAFF.

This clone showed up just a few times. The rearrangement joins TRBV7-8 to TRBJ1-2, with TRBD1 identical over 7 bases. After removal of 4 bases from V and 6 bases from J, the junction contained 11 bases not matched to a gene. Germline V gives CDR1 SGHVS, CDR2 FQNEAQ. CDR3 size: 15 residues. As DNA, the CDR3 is TGTGCCAGCAGCTCAGGACAGGCGGTGGGGAATGGCTACACCTTC. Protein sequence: CASSSGQAVGNGYTF.

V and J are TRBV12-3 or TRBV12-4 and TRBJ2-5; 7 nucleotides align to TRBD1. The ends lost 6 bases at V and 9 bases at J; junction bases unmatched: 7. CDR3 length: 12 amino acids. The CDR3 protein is CASSSDRTPQYF. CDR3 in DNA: TGTGCCAGCAGCTCGGACAGGACGCCCCAGTACTTC.

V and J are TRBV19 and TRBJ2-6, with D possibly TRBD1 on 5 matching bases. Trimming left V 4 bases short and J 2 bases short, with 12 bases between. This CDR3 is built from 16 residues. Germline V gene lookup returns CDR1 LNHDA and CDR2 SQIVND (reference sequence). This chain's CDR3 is CASSNLPGPGANVLTF. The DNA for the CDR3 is TGTGCCAGTAGTAATCTTCCAGGGCCTGGGGCCAACGTCCTGACTTTC.

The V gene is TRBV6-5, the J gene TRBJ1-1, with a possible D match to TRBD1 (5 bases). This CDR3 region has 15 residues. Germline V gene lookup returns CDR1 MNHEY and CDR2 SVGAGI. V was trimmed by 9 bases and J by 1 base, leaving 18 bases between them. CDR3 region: CASLGAGTGNTEAFF. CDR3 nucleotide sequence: TGTGCCAGTCTCGGGGCAGGTACGGGGAACACTGAAGCTTTCTTT.

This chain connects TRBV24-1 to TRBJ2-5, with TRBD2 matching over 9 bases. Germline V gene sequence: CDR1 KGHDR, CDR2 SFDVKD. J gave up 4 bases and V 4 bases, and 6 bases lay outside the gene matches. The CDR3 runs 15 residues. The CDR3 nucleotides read TGTGCCACCAGTGACCCCGGGACTAGCCCAGAGACCCAGTACTTC. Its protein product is CATSDPGTSPETQYF.

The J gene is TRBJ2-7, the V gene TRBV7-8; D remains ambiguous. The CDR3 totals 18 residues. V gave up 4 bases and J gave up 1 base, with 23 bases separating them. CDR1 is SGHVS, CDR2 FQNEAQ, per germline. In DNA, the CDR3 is TGTGCCAGCAGCTCCCGAACAGCCTCTGAAGGGTTTTCCTACGAGCAGTACGTC. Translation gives CASSSRTASEGFSYEQYV.

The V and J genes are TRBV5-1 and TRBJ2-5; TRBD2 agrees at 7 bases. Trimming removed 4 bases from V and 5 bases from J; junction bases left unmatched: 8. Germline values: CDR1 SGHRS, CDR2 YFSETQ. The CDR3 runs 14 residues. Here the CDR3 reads CASSKQTSTETQYF. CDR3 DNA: TGCGCCAGCAGCAAACAGACTAGCACGGAGACCCAGTACTTC.

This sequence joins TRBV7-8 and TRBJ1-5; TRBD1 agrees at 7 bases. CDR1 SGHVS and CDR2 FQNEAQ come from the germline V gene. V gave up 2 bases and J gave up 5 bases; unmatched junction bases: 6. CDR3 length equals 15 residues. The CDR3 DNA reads TGTGCCAGCAGCTTAAACAGGGGTAGGGATCAGCCCCAGCATTTT. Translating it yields CASSLNRGRDQPQHF. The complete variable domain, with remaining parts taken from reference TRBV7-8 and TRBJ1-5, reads GAGVSQSPRYKVAKRGQDVALRCDPISGHVSLFWYQQALGQGPEFLTYFQNEAQLDKSGLPSDRFFAERPEGSVSTLKIQRTQQEDSAVYLCASSLNRGRDQPQHFGDGTRLSIL.

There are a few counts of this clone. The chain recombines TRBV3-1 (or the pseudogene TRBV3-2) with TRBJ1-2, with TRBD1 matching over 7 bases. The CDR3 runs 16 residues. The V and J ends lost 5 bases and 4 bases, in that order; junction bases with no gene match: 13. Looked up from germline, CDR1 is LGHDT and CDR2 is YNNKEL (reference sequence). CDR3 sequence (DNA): TGTGCCAGCAGCGAAGGCCCTAGGGACAGCCCCTATGGCTACACCTTC. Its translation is CASSEGPRDSPYGYTF.

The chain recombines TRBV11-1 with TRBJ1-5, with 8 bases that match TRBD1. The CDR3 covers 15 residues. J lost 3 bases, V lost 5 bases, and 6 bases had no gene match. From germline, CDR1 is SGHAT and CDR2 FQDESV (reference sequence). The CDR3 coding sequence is TGTGCCAGCAGCAAAGACAGGGGTCACAATCAGCCCCAGCATTTT. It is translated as CASSKDRGHNQPQHF.

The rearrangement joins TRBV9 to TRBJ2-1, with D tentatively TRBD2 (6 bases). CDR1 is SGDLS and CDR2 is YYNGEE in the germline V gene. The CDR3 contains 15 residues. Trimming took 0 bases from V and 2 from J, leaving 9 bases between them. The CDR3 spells CASSVGRGPYNEQFF. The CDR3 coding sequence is TGTGCCAGCAGCGTAGGGCGGGGCCCCTACAATGAGCAGTTCTTC.

In DNA, the CDR3 is TGTGCCAGCAGCGTAGATATTGGGACTAGCTGGTACAATGAGCAGTTCTTC. Its protein product is CASSVDIGTSWYNEQFF. The chain carries TRBV9 and TRBJ2-1; 9 bases are a match to TRBD2. Trimming cost V 0 bases and J 4 bases; bases outside gene matches: 8. The CDR3 spans 17 residues. The V gene's germline CDR1 is SGDLS and CDR2 YYNGEE.

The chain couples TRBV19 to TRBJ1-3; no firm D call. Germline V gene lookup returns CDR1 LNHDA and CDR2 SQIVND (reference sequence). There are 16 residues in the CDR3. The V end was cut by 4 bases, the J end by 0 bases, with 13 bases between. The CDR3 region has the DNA TGTGCCAGTAGTACACACCGGAAGAGCTCTGGAAACACCATATATTTT. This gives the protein CASSTHRKSSGNTIYF.

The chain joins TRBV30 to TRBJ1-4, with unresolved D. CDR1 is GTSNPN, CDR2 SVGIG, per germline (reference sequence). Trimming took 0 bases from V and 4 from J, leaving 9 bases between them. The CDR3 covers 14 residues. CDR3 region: CAWSVRAGNEKLFF. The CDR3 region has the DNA TGTGCCTGGAGTGTAAGGGCGGGTAATGAAAAACTGTTTTTT.

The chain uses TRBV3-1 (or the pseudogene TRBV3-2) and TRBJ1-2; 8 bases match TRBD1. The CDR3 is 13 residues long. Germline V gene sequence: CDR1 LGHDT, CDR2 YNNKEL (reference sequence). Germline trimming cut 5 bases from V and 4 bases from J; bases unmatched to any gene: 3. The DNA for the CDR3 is TGTGCCAGCAGCAACCAGGGGGCCTATGGCTACACCTTC. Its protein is CASSNQGAYGYTF.

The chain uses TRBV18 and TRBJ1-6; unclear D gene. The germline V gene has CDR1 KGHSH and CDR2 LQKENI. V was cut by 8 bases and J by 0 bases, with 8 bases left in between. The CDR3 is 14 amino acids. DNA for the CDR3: TGTGCCAGCGCGAGGGACTCCTATAATTCACCCCTCCACTTT. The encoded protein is CASARDSYNSPLHF.

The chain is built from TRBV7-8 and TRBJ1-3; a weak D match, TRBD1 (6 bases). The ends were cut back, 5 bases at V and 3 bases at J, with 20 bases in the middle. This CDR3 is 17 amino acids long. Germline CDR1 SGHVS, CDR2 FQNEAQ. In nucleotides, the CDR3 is TGTGCCAGCAGCCTAACCTCCGGGGGGCAAGTTGGAAACACCATATATTTT. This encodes CASSLTSGGQVGNTIYF.

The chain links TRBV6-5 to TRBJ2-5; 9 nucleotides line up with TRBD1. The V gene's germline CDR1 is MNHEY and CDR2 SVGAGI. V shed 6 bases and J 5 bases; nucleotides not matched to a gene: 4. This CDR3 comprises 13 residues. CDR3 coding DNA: TGTGCCAGCAGGAGGACAGGGGAGGAGACCCAGTACTTC. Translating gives CASRRTGEETQYF.

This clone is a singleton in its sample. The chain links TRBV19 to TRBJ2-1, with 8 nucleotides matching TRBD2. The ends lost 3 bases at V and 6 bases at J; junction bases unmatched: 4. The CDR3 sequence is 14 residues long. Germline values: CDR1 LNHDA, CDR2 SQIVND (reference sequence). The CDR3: CASSISGGINEQFF. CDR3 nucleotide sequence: TGTGCCAGTAGTATTTCGGGGGGGATCAATGAGCAGTTCTTC.

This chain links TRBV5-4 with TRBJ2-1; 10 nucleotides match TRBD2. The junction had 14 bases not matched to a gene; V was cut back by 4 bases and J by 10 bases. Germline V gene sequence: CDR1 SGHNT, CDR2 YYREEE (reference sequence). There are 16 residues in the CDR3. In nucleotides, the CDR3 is TGTGCCAGCAGCGGGGGCCTCCTAGCGGGGGTGCGGGAGCAGTTCTTC. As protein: CASSGGLLAGVREQFF.

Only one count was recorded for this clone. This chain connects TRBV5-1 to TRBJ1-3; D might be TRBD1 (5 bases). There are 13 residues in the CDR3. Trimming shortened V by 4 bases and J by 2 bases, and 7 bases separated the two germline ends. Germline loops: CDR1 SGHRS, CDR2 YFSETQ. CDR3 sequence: CASSPGTGNTIYF. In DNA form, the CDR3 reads TGCGCCAGCAGCCCAGGGACTGGAAACACCATATATTTT.

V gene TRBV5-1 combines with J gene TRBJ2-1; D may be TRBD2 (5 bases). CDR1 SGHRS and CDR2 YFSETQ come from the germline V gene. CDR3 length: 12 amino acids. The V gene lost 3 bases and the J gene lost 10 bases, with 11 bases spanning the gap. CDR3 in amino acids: CASSYVSAEQFF. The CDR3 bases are TGCGCCAGCAGCTACGTTAGCGCCGAGCAGTTCTTC.

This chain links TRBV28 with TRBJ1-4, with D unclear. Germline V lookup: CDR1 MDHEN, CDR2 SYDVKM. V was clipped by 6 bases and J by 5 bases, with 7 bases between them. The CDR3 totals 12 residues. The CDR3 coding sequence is TGTGCCAGCAGCCTCAGAAATGAAAAACTGTTTTTT. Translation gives CASSLRNEKLFF. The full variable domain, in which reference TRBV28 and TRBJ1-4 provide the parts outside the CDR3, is DVKVTQSSRYLVKRTGEKVFLECVQDMDHENMFWYRQDPGLGLRLIYFSYDVKMKEKGDIPEGYSVSREKKERFSLILESASTNQTSMYLCASSLRNEKLFFGSGTQLSVL.

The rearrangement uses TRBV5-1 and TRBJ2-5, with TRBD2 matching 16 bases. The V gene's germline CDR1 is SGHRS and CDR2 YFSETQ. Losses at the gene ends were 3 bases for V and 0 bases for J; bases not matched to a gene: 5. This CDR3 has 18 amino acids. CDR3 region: CASSSAGTSGGDQETQYF. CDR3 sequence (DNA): TGCGCCAGCAGCTCCGCCGGGACTAGCGGGGGGGACCAAGAGACCCAGTACTTC.

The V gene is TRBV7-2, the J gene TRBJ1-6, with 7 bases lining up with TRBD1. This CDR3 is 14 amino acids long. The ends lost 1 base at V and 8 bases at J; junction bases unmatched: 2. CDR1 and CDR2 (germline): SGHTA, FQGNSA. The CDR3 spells CASSLGQGYSPLHF. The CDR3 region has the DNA TGTGCCAGCAGCTTAGGACAGGGTTATTCACCCCTCCACTTT.

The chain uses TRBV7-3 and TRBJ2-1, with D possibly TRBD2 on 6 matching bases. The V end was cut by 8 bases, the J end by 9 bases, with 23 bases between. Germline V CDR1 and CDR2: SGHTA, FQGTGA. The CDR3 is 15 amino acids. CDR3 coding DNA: TGTGCCAGCCAGTTGATAAGGTCGCAGGAGGGTGAGCAGTTCTTC. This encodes CASQLIRSQEGEQFF.

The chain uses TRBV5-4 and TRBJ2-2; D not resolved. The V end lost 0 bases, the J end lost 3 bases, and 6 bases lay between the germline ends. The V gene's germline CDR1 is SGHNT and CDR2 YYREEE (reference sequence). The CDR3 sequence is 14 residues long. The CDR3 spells CASSLGGDTGELFF. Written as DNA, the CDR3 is TGTGCCAGCAGCTTGGGCGGCGACACCGGGGAGCTGTTTTTT.

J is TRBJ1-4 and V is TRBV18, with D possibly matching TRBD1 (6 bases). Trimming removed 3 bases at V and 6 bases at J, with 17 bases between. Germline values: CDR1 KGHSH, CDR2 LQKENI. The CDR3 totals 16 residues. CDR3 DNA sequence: TGTGCCAGCTCACCCAACAGGGCAGGGCTTGATGAAAAACTGTTTTTT. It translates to CASSPNRAGLDEKLFF. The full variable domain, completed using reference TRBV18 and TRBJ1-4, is NAGVMQNPRHLVRRRGQEARLRCSPMKGHSHVYWYRQLPEEGLKFMVYLQKENIIDESGMPKERFSAEFPKEGPSILRIQQVVRGDSAAYFCASSPNRAGLDEKLFFGSGTQLSVL.

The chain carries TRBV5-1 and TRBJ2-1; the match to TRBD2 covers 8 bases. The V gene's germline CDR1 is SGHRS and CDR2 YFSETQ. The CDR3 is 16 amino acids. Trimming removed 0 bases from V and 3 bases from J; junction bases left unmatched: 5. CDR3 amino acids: CASSLAPAGGYNEQFF. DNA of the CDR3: TGCGCCAGCAGCTTGGCCCCCGCGGGGGGCTACAATGAGCAGTTCTTC.